Listed below are T cell receptor beta chains from one sample, sequenced in a study of blood T cell repertoires in COVID-19. Method: immunoSEQ multiplex PCR; TCRdb's copy keeps in-frame clones and lacks some. The sample shows 150,000 to 200,000 clones, about 80% of them seen only once. Input material: peripheral blood. The receptors were sampled from a woman in her 70s with acute or convalescent COVID-19. The CDR3 runs from the conserved cysteine through the conserved F or W. A D gene is named only where the DNA matches it firmly. A row's size may be missing; if present it is once, few, many or a size class.

>TRBV18|TRBJ2-2|NA|NA
TGTGCCAGCTCACCCTCTAGATCGAACACCGGGGAGCTGTTTTTT
CASSPSRSNTGELFF
>TRBV19|TRBJ2-7|NA|NA
TGTGCCAGTAGTATCGCAGCTAGACTGACCTACGAGCAGTACTTC
CASSIAARLTYEQYF
>TRBV11-1|TRBJ2-7|NA|TRBD1
TGTGCCAGCACCAACTGGGGGCAGGGGGCCCGGGACGAGCAGTACTTC
CASTNWGQGARDEQYF
>TRBV4-3|TRBJ2-7|NA|NA
TGCGCCAGCAGCCCCCATGTAGGGCGGGCCGAGCAGTACTTC
CASSPHVGRAEQYF
>TRBV28|TRBJ2-3|NA|TRBD1
TGTGCCAGCAGGGGCACAGGGGGCATCGCAGATACGCAGTATTTT
CASRGTGGIADTQYF
>TRBV7-2|TRBJ2-5|NA|NA
TGTGCCAGCAGCCTTCGTGGCCCTTGGTACCAAGAGACCCAGTACTTC
CASSLRGPWYQETQYF
>TRBV10-3|TRBJ2-7|NA|TRBD1
TGTGCCATCAGTGAGTCAACCCTACTAACGGAGTCAGGGGGGTACTTC
CAISESTLLTESGGYF
>TRBV5-1|TRBJ1-1|NA|TRBD1
TGCGCCAGCAGCTCAACAGGGGAGACTGAAGCTTTCTTT
CASSSTGETEAFF
>TRBV7-8|TRBJ2-5|NA|TRBD2
TGTGCCAGCAGTGAACAGGGACTAGCGGAAGAGACCCAGTACTTC
CASSEQGLAEETQYF
>TRBV7-3|TRBJ2-3|NA|NA
TGTGCCAGCAGCTTAACCCCTTATCGACAGGTACCTAGCACAGATACGCAGTATTTT
CASSLTPYRQVPSTDTQYF
>TRBV10-3|TRBJ2-7|NA|NA
TGTGCCATCAGTGGGGGGGGCACCTACGAGCAGTACTTC
CAISGGGTYEQYF
>TRBV24-1|TRBJ2-5|NA|NA
TGTGCCACCAGTCCCTCCCGAGCGGTTGAGACCCAGTACTTC
CATSPSRAVETQYF
>TRBV7-8|TRBJ1-5|NA|NA
TGTGCCACCGGGGGAAGGGATAGCAATCAGCCCCAGCATTTT
CATGGRDSNQPQHF
>TRBV6-5|TRBJ1-5|NA|NA
TGTGCCAGCAAGGCCCGGGGTCAGCCCCAGCATTTT
CASKARGQPQHF
>TRBV5-6|TRBJ1-3|once|NA
TGTGCCAGCAGCTTTACAGGGTCTGGAAACACCATATATTTT
CASSFTGSGNTIYF
>TRBV28|TRBJ2-5|NA|TRBD2
TGTGCCAGCAGTTTGAGCGGCGGGAGGGAGACCCAGTACTTC
CASSLSGGRETQYF
>TRBV5-8|TRBJ2-3|once|TRBD1
TGTGCCAGCAGCTTGGTCCAGGGGGCCACAGATACGCAGTATTTT
CASSLVQGATDTQYF
>TRBV19|TRBJ2-2|NA|TRBD2
TGTGCCAGTAGTAGGACTAGCGGGAGGACCGGGGAGCTGTTTTTT
CASSRTSGRTGELFF
>TRBV3-1/TRBV3-2|TRBJ1-5|NA|NA
TGTGCCAGCAGCCGAAAGATTGTCAAATTCAGGACAAGGAATCAGCCCCAGCATTTT
CASSRKIVKFRTRNQPQHF
>TRBV29-1|TRBJ1-1|NA|TRBD1
TGCAGCGTTGATTGGCAGGGGGAAACTGAAGCTTTCTTT
CSVDWQGETEAFF
>TRBV23-1|TRBJ1-4|once|NA
TGCGCCAGCAGTCTGAGGGGGTGGAATGAAAAACTGTTTTTT
CASSLRGWNEKLFF
>TRBV6-1|TRBJ1-1|NA|NA
TGTGCCAGCAGTGAGCGGAGGGGAGGCAAAAACACTGAAGCTTTCTTT
CASSERRGGKNTEAFF
>TRBV7-9|TRBJ1-1|NA|TRBD1
TGTGCCAGCAGCTTGGGACAGAACAGGCCTGAAGCTTTCTTT
CASSLGQNRPEAFF
>TRBV9|TRBJ1-3|NA|TRBD1
TGTGCCAGCAGCCCAACGACAGGGCCTGGAAACACCATATATTTT
CASSPTTGPGNTIYF
>TRBV28|TRBJ2-7|NA|TRBD1
TGTGCCAGCAGTTTGGCCGGGACAGGGCTCTACGAGCAGTACTTC
CASSLAGTGLYEQYF
>TRBV28|TRBJ1-5|NA|NA
TGTGCCAGCACGTCCGGCGGGGGTAGCAATCAGCCCCAGCATTTT
CASTSGGGSNQPQHF
>TRBV4-2|TRBJ1-3|NA|NA
TGTGCCAGCAGCCAAGGGACCGGGCAGGACTTTCAAAACACCATATATTTT
CASSQGTGQDFQNTIYF
>TRBV7-2|TRBJ1-5|NA|TRBD1
TGTGCCAGCAGCCAGGGGGTCTCCCAGCATTTT
CASSQGVSQHF
>TRBV27|TRBJ2-1|NA|TRBD2
TGTGCCAGCACAGAAGCGGGATACAATGAGCAGTTCTTC
CASTEAGYNEQFF